This section outlines one T cell receptor beta chain sequence together with its context. The antigen remains undetermined. The data belong to a study of T cell responses to AZD1222 COVID-19 vaccine. V lost 5 bases, J lost 3 bases, and 14 bases lay in between. Germline V gene data show CDR1 as SEHNR and CDR2 as FQNEAQ (reference sequence). The length of the CDR3 is 14 residues. The protocol was immunoSEQ multiplex PCR, while the TCRdb copy is restricted to in-frame clones and leaves out a portion. The data contain some 110,000 clones, around 89% of them singletons. The study's findings and limits: White British ancestry dominated among donors, who included more females, and clonal diversity was possibly underestimated.

This receptor was identified in an adult who received the AZD1222 COVID-19 vaccine. The chain joins TRBV7-9 to TRBJ2-7; D is perhaps TRBD2 (6 bases). The sample here was peripheral blood, taken 28 days after the second AZD1222 dose. CDR3 DNA: TGTGCCAGCAGCCCCTTTGGGGGGAACTACGAGCAGTACTTC. It is translated as CASSPFGGNYEQYF.